The rows below give T cell receptor beta chains drawn from one sample of a study of T cells in Graves' hyperthyroidism and ophthalmopathy. TCRdb redid the calling of the multiplex PCR reads with MiXCR, one entry per CDR3 protein. This sample has 750,000 to 900,000 distinct CDR3 sequences, with around 38% found just once. The sample taken for sequencing was blood. These receptors all stem from a man aged 18 to 30 with Graves' hyperthyroidism. Both conserved end residues are part of each CDR3. A D gene is named only where the DNA matches it firmly.

cdr3_aa d_call j_call cdr3_length v_call
CASSLSEGLYEQYF NA TRBJ2-7 14 TRBV5-4
CASRPRQGSSTGELFF TRBD1 TRBJ2-2 16 TRBV7-2
CASSPSGLTGGPQHF NA TRBJ1-5 15 TRBV10-3
CSAREGGQYQPQHF NA TRBJ1-5 14 TRBV20-1
CSSGLALQETQYF TRBD2 TRBJ2-5 13 TRBV29-1
CAGSGEGTNTEAFF NA TRBJ1-1 14 TRBV9
CASSMDSNYEQYF NA TRBJ2-7 13 TRBV19
CASRGPRTTYEQYF NA TRBJ2-7 14 TRBV6-5
CASSTRTTYEQYF NA TRBJ2-7 13 TRBV14
CASRGLDPSLHF NA TRBJ1-6 12 TRBV7-2
CASSDPGTGANTGELFF TRBD1 TRBJ2-2 17 TRBV6-1
CASSSREVGQPQHF NA TRBJ1-5 14 TRBV7-9
CASSLYEGAETQYF NA TRBJ2-5 14 TRBV12-3/TRBV12-4
CASSLRDVDEQYF NA TRBJ2-7 13 TRBV7-9
CASSSTLATNEKLFF NA TRBJ1-4 15 TRBV12-3/TRBV12-4
CASRVQGGSDEQYF TRBD2 TRBJ2-7 14 TRBV6-1
CSVTVNTEAFF NA TRBJ1-1 11 TRBV29-1
CASSLVYTETQYF NA TRBJ2-5 13 TRBV5-1